These T cell receptor beta chains were read from a single sample in a study of T-cell reconstitution after alpha-beta-depleted transplantation in children. TCRdb used MiXCR to reprocess the PCR reads, holding one entry per CDR3 protein. The sample has 800,000 to 1,000,000 distinct CDR3 sequences; less than 30% are singletons. The sample in question was PBMCs, mostly from graft donor cells, obtained 360 days after TCRalphabeta/CD19-depleted stem cell transplant. The origin of the receptors is a boy less than two years old who had a stem cell transplant for SCID, so the T cells may come from the graft donor. The CDR3 runs from the conserved cysteine through the conserved F or W. The D gene is left open where the match is weak. The size of a clone is reported for some rows only, either as once, few or many, or as a class for expanded clones.

V gene: TRBV5-4
D gene: .
clone size: .
J gene: TRBJ1-6
CDR3 DNA: TGTGCCAGCAGCTTGGGGGGCCCAAGCCTTTCACCCCTCCACTTT
CDR3 protein: CASSLGGPSLSPLHF

V gene: TRBV12-3/TRBV12-4
D gene: TRBD1
clone size: .
J gene: TRBJ1-2
CDR3 DNA: TGTGCCAGCAGTTTATCAAGACAGGGGGCAGTTGGCTACACCTTC
CDR3 protein: CASSLSRQGAVGYTF

V gene: TRBV4-1
D gene: TRBD1
clone size: many
J gene: TRBJ2-7
CDR3 DNA: TGCGCCAGCAGCCGCGGACAGGGTGACGAGCAGTACTTC
CDR3 protein: CASSRGQGDEQYF

V gene: TRBV7-9
D gene: .
clone size: .
J gene: TRBJ1-4
CDR3 DNA: TGTGCCAGCAGCTTAGGGTCAATTGAAAAACTGTTTTTT
CDR3 protein: CASSLGSIEKLFF

V gene: TRBV9
D gene: .
clone size: few
J gene: TRBJ1-1
CDR3 DNA: TGTGCCAGCAGCCCGATGGCGGGGAACACTGAAGCTTTCTTT
CDR3 protein: CASSPMAGNTEAFF

V gene: TRBV6-1
D gene: .
clone size: few
J gene: TRBJ2-4
CDR3 DNA: TGTGCCAGCAAGGGAGGGGGGTCAGCCAAAAACATTCAGTACTTC
CDR3 protein: CASKGGGSAKNIQYF

V gene: TRBV11-2
D gene: .
clone size: .
J gene: TRBJ2-6
CDR3 DNA: TGTGCCAGCAGCTTAGATCCAGGGCCCTCTGGGGCCAACGTCCTGACTTTC
CDR3 protein: CASSLDPGPSGANVLTF

V gene: TRBV7-9
D gene: .
clone size: .
J gene: TRBJ1-1
CDR3 DNA: TGTGCCAGCAGCTTAGCGGGACCTACTGAAGCTTTCTTT
CDR3 protein: CASSLAGPTEAFF

V gene: TRBV11-2
D gene: .
clone size: few
J gene: TRBJ2-2
CDR3 DNA: TGTGCCAGCAGCTTAAGAGGGGCGGTGGACACCGGGGAGCTGTTTTTT
CDR3 protein: CASSLRGAVDTGELFF

V gene: TRBV28
D gene: .
clone size: .
J gene: TRBJ1-1
CDR3 DNA: TGTGCCATTAAGCCGCCCGGGATGAACACTGAAGCTTTCTTT
CDR3 protein: CAIKPPGMNTEAFF

V gene: TRBV29-1
D gene: .
clone size: .
J gene: TRBJ2-6
CDR3 DNA: TGCAGCGTTGGGCCGGACAGCTCTGGGGCCAACGTCCTGACTTTC
CDR3 protein: CSVGPDSSGANVLTF

V gene: TRBV5-1
D gene: .
clone size: few
J gene: TRBJ1-1
CDR3 DNA: TGCGCCAGCAGCTTGGTCGTAGGATGGGACACTGAAGCTTTCTTT
CDR3 protein: CASSLVVGWDTEAFF

V gene: TRBV27
D gene: .
clone size: few
J gene: TRBJ2-7
CDR3 DNA: TGTGCCAGCAGTTTAATCCAGGGGGGGCCCTACGAGCAGTACTTC
CDR3 protein: CASSLIQGGPYEQYF

V gene: TRBV28
D gene: TRBD1
clone size: few
J gene: TRBJ2-1
CDR3 DNA: TGTGCCAGCAGTTTGATGGCAGGGGGCAATGAGCAGTTCTTC
CDR3 protein: CASSLMAGGNEQFF

V gene: TRBV4-1
D gene: .
clone size: .
J gene: TRBJ2-5
CDR3 DNA: TGCGCCAGCAGCCACCCGGACCGCTTAGGGGAGACCCAGTACTTC
CDR3 protein: CASSHPDRLGETQYF

V gene: TRBV29-1
D gene: .
clone size: few
J gene: TRBJ1-2
CDR3 DNA: TGCAGCGTTGGAACAGGCTCTAACTATGGCTACACCTTC
CDR3 protein: CSVGTGSNYGYTF

V gene: TRBV4-1
D gene: .
clone size: few
J gene: TRBJ2-5
CDR3 DNA: TGCGCCAGCAGCCGCAGGGTAGCTGGGACCCAGTACTTC
CDR3 protein: CASSRRVAGTQYF